The 25 T cell receptor beta chains below come from one sample, sequenced in a study of T cell changes during pregnancy in multiple sclerosis. Data came from immunoSEQ multiplex PCR; TCRdb stores just in-frame clones and leaves some out. The sample lists fewer than 50,000 clones; about 91% were seen once. The sequencing here drew on CD4+ T cells from peripheral blood mononuclear cells, taken in the third trimester of pregnancy. These TCRs come from a female donor with multiple sclerosis, enrolled in a pregnancy study.

This clone was picked up one time. This chain connects TRBV10-2 to TRBJ2-5; 12 bases line up with TRBD1. CDR1 is WSHSY, CDR2 SAAADI, per germline. CDR3 length: 15 residues. V gave up 6 bases and J gave up 5 bases; unmatched junction bases: 7. CDR3 nucleotides: TGCGCCAGCAGGATCCGGGACAGGGGGCGTGAGACCCAGTACTTC. This gives the protein CASRIRDRGRETQYF.

The CDR3 reads CAISESGQGSGNTIYF. The DNA for the CDR3 is TGTGCCATCAGTGAGTCGGGTCAGGGCTCTGGAAACACCATATATTTT. The V and J genes are TRBV10-3 and TRBJ1-3, with D perhaps TRBD1 (5 bases). In germline, CDR1 is ENHRY, CDR2 SYGVKD. V was cut by 0 bases and J by 0 bases, with 9 bases left in between. This CDR3 is 16 amino acids long.

The chain uses TRBV6-6 and TRBJ2-7, with D possibly TRBD2 on 5 matching bases. Trimming shortened V by 2 bases and J by 6 bases, and 20 bases separated the two germline ends. Germline V lookup: CDR1 MNHNY, CDR2 SVGAGI (reference sequence). The CDR3 spans 16 residues. In DNA form, the CDR3 reads TGTGCCAGCAGTTACCGTTCTTATCGGGAAGGGCGCGAGCAGTACTTC. It encodes CASSYRSYREGREQYF.

V and J are TRBV9 and TRBJ2-3; possible D gene TRBD2, 5 bases. Deletions cut 0 bases from V and 4 bases from J, with 12 bases between. Germline V gene sequence: CDR1 SGDLS, CDR2 YYNGEE. The CDR3 length is 15 residues. CDR3 bases: TGTGCCAGCAGCGTAGCGGGGATCGGCGCAGATACGCAGTATTTT. It specifies CASSVAGIGADTQYF.

The V gene is TRBV21-1, the J gene TRBJ2-7; the D segment call TRBD2 is taken from the table without a DNA check. TRBV21-1 corresponds to a pseudogene. The CDR3 covers 15 residues. In nucleotides, the CDR3 is TGTGCCAGCAGTTTAGCGGGAGGCGGGTTTTGCGAGCAGTACTTC. Its translation: CASSLAGGGFCEQYF.

The chain joins TRBV18 to TRBJ2-7; 11 bases match TRBD2. The V segment lost 2 bases and the J segment 5 bases; nucleotides outside the gene matches: 2. Looked up from germline, CDR1 is KGHSH and CDR2 is LQKENI. The CDR3 sequence is 14 residues long. The CDR3 region has the DNA TGTGCCAGCTCACCAGGGACTAGCGGTAACGAGCAGTACTTC. Residues: CASSPGTSGNEQYF.

The rearrangement uses TRBV6-1 and TRBJ1-2; no reliable D call. The ends were cut back, 8 bases at V and 8 bases at J, with 21 bases in the middle. The CDR3 is 14 amino acids. The germline V gene encodes CDR1 MNHNS and CDR2 SASEGT. The CDR3 bases are TGTGCCAGCCGCACTGACTCTCCCCGGATCGGCTACACCTTC. Residues: CASRTDSPRIGYTF.

On this clone: At the DNA level, this CDR3 is encoded by other sequences in the same sample as well. This chain uses TRBV7-3 with TRBJ1-1; D is undetermined. The ends were cut back, 1 base at V and 2 bases at J, with 5 bases in the middle. Germline CDR1 reads SGHTA; CDR2 reads FQGTGA. This CDR3 is 13 amino acids long. Here the CDR3 reads CASSLSVNTEAFF. The CDR3 coding sequence is TGTGCCAGCAGCTTAAGTGTAAACACTGAAGCTTTCTTT.

The chain carries TRBV10-3 and TRBJ2-5; D is unresolved. V was clipped by 6 bases and J by 3 bases, with 14 bases between them. The CDR3 consists of 14 residues. Germline V lookup: CDR1 ENHRY, CDR2 SYGVKD. Here the CDR3 DNA reads TGTGCCATCAGCCGATCCAAAACTGAAGAGACCCAGTACTTC. It translates to CAISRSKTEETQYF.

This clone occurred once. Here the CDR3 DNA reads TGTGCCAGCAGTTTTTCTGTAAGGGGAGGGGAAACTGAAGCTTTCTTT. This translates into CASSFSVRGGETEAFF. This chain uses TRBV27 with TRBJ1-1; the D gene is possibly TRBD1 (5 bases). The V end was cut by 3 bases, the J end by 5 bases, with 19 bases between. The CDR3 is made up of 16 amino acids. CDR1 MNHEY and CDR2 SMNVEV come from the germline V gene (reference sequence).

This clone has only one observation. The V call is TRBV11-1, the J call TRBJ2-5; D is perhaps TRBD2 (6 bases). V lost 3 bases and J 3 bases, leaving 8 bases between the germline ends. Germline CDR1 SGHAT, CDR2 FQDESV (reference sequence). This CDR3 is 13 amino acids long. Here the CDR3 reads CASSFSGEETQYF. The DNA for the CDR3 is TGTGCCAGCAGCTTTTCGGGGGAAGAGACCCAGTACTTC.

The chain couples TRBV5-1 to TRBJ2-7; 10 bases are a match to TRBD2. The trim removed 4 bases at V and 0 bases at J, leaving 1 base unmatched. CDR3 length equals 14 residues. Germline CDR1 reads SGHRS; CDR2 reads YFSETQ. CDR3 coding DNA: TGCGCCAGCAGCAGGACTAGCGGCTCCTACGAGCAGTACTTC. Its protein is CASSRTSGSYEQYF.

V gene TRBV5-1 combines with J gene TRBJ2-3, with 7 bases that match TRBD1. The CDR3 contains 14 residues. Germline V gene sequence: CDR1 SGHRS, CDR2 YFSETQ. The trim removed 3 bases at V and 6 bases at J, leaving 7 bases unmatched. The CDR3 nucleotides are TGCGCCAGCAGCTACCGGGACAGATATGATACGCAGTATTTT. Translation gives CASSYRDRYDTQYF. Drawing the rest from reference TRBV5-1 and TRBJ2-3, the complete variable domain is KAGVTQTPRYLIKTRGQQVTLSCSPISGHRSVSWYQQTPGQGLQFLFEYFSETQRNKGNFPGRFSGRQFSNSRSEMNVSTLELGDSALYLCASSYRDRYDTQYFGPGTRLTVL.

This clone appeared a single time. The chain recombines TRBV29-1 with TRBJ1-2; no definite D call. Germline CDR1 SQVTM, CDR2 ANQGSEA. Trimming took off 4 bases at V and 7 bases at J, with 19 bases between the two ends. CDR3 size: 14 residues. DNA of the CDR3: TGCAGCGTTGGTAACCTCCCCGAGACGGGTGGCTACACCTTC. It specifies CSVGNLPETGGYTF. Supplemented by reference TRBV29-1 and TRBJ1-2, the full variable domain reads SAVISQKPSRDICQRGTSLTIQCQVDSQVTMMFWYRQQPGQSLTLIATANQGSEATYESGFVIDKFPISRPNLTFSTLTVSNMSPEDSSIYLCSVGNLPETGGYTFGSGTRLTVV.

This chain connects TRBV7-6 to TRBJ2-7, with 8 bases lining up with TRBD2. CDR3 length: 15 residues. The germline V gene encodes CDR1 SGHVS and CDR2 FNYEAQ. V trimming: 6 bases; J trimming: 0 bases; junction bases outside the gene matches: 7. CDR3 protein: CASRMSGGVSYEQYF. The CDR3 nucleotides read TGTGCCAGCAGGATGTCGGGAGGGGTCTCCTACGAGCAGTACTTC.

This clone is labeled as medium-sized. The chain carries TRBV4-2 and TRBJ2-3; the D gene is possibly TRBD1 (5 bases). The CDR3 sequence is 14 residues long. V shed 1 base and J shed 1 base, with 6 bases lying between them. CDR1 is LGHNA, CDR2 YNFKEQ, per germline. The CDR3 is CASSQVGGTDTQYF. The CDR3 region has the DNA TGTGCCAGCAGCCAAGTAGGGGGCACAGATACGCAGTATTTT.

This clone was detected once. This chain uses TRBV29-1 with TRBJ2-3, with 8 bases aligning to TRBD2. V was pared by 3 bases and J by 5 bases, with 4 bases of the junction left unmatched. The CDR3 runs 13 residues. Germline V gene sequence: CDR1 SQVTM, CDR2 ANQGSEA. CDR3 nucleotides: TGCAGCGTTGAGCGGGAGGTTGGAGATACGCAGTATTTT. Translating gives CSVEREVGDTQYF.

The chain is built from TRBV14 and TRBJ1-3; possible D gene TRBD1, 6 bases. Germline assignment: CDR1 SGHDN and CDR2 FVKESK. V was pared by 3 bases and J by 0 bases, with 15 bases between. This CDR3 region has 17 residues. CDR3 DNA sequence: TGTGCCAGCAGCCATTTCAGGGGCAGAAGCTCTGGAAACACCATATATTTT. It translates to CASSHFRGRSSGNTIYF.

The J gene is TRBJ2-7, the V gene TRBV6-6, with TRBD1 matching 10 bases. The germline V gene has CDR1 MNHNY and CDR2 SVGAGI (reference sequence). The V segment lost 6 bases and the J segment 3 bases; nucleotides outside the gene matches: 8. The length of the CDR3 is 15 residues. The CDR3: CASSLGTGDFYEQYF. DNA of the CDR3: TGTGCCAGCAGCCTCGGGACAGGGGATTTCTACGAGCAGTACTTC.

This clone appeared a single time. The chain has TRBV7-9 and TRBJ1-5; the D gene is possibly TRBD1 (5 bases). Trimming stripped 0 bases from V and 4 bases from J, with 10 bases between. CDR1 SEHNR and CDR2 FQNEAQ come from the germline V gene (reference sequence). The CDR3 sequence is 15 residues long. As DNA, the CDR3 is TGTGCCAGCAGCTTAGCGGGAGGGGCGAATCAGCCCCAGCATTTT. Its protein product is CASSLAGGANQPQHF.

Only one count was recorded for this clone. The chain uses TRBV5-4 and TRBJ2-1; 9 bases line up with TRBD1. Losses at the gene ends were 4 bases for V and 9 bases for J; bases not matched to a gene: 11. The CDR3 runs 15 residues. Per germline, CDR1 SGHNT and CDR2 YYREEE (reference sequence). CDR3 DNA sequence: TGTGCCAGCAGCGACCGGGACAGGGCCAGGGGTGAGCAGTTCTTC. Encoded protein: CASSDRDRARGEQFF.

This sequence joins TRBV6-6 and TRBJ2-5; TRBD2 might be the D (6 bases). The CDR3 loop spans 14 amino acids. V was pared by 6 bases and J by 5 bases, with 16 bases between. Germline CDR1 and CDR2: MNHNY and SVGAGI (reference sequence). The CDR3 region is CASSSLAPRETQYF. The DNA of the CDR3 is TGTGCCAGCAGCTCACTAGCACCCCGCGAGACCCAGTACTTC.

Written as DNA, the CDR3 is TGTGCCAGCAGCTTCCGGGACAGGGGAAATGAGCAGTTCTTC. It yields the protein CASSFRDRGNEQFF. The J gene is TRBJ2-1, the V gene TRBV7-9; 10 bases map to TRBD1. CDR1 is SEHNR and CDR2 is FQNEAQ in the germline V gene (reference sequence). V shed 3 bases, J shed 7 bases, and the junction held 3 bases outside the gene matches. This CDR3 spans 14 amino acids.

This sequence joins TRBV9 and TRBJ2-3; the D gene is possibly TRBD1 (5 bases). This CDR3 contains 14 residues. The V gene lost 0 bases and the J gene lost 0 bases, with 5 bases spanning the gap. Germline V lookup: CDR1 SGDLS, CDR2 YYNGEE. CDR3 sequence reads: CASSVGQSTDTQYF. The CDR3 nucleotides are TGTGCCAGCAGCGTAGGACAGAGCACAGATACGCAGTATTTT. Full variable domain (missing parts from reference TRBV9 and TRBJ2-3): DSGVTQTPKHLITATGQRVTLRCSPRSGDLSVYWYQQSLDQGLQFLIQYYNGEERAKGNILERFSAQQFPDLHSELNLSSLELGDSALYFCASSVGQSTDTQYFGPGTRLTVL.

The genes are TRBV27 and TRBJ2-1, with 11 bases identical to TRBD2. The CDR3 runs 14 residues. J gave up 5 bases and V 6 bases, and 3 bases lay outside the gene matches. Germline-derived CDR1 and CDR2 are MNHEY and SMNVEV (reference sequence). The CDR3 loop reads CASSGTSGHNEQFF. As DNA, the CDR3 is TGTGCCAGCAGCGGGACTAGCGGTCACAATGAGCAGTTCTTC.